This TCR beta chain was profiled in a study of lymphopenia after photon versus proton radiotherapy (dated 2019 in TCRdb). Describing the broader study: The immunological effects of photon versus proton radiation therapy were compared in patients with gastrointestinal tumors who developed high-grade lymphopenia. The goal of the study was to describe how the two radiation modalities differ in their effects on the immune system. A cohort of about 22 patients with gastrointestinal tumors who received either photon or proton therapy and subsequently developed lymphopenia was included.

Points on this clone: Its antigen is still unknown. No per-base quality is available; no much larger clone lies one base away.

The library was obtained by the immunoSEQ multiplex PCR assay. Alongside multiparametric flow cytometry, deep sequencing of rearranged TCR beta loci was used to profile the T cell repertoires. TCRdb retrieved this table from immuneACCESS and kept in-frame rearrangements only. Not all clones are present; in checked studies, unresolved V genes account for under half, and no reason is known for the remainder. Across this sample there are around 20,000 clones, with 90% to 95% seen only once. Roughly 6.6% of the sample belongs to the ten largest clones. The investigation overall reported the following: During treatment, patients who received photon therapy lost naive T cells and TCR diversity and gained effector/memory populations, whereas patients who received proton therapy remained relatively stable. The survival association was assessed only in patients who died, and the authors presented better survival with proton therapy as a possibility rather than a demonstrated result. Across the cohort, an inverse correlation was found between a larger post-nadir drop in TCR diversity and overall survival time among patients who died. After the lymphocyte count nadir, photon-treated repertoires showed oligoclonal expansion, especially of CD8+ Temra cells, which drove the drop in diversity.

For CDR1 and CDR2, the germline V gene lists MRHNA and SNTAGT. The CDR3 spans 15 residues, from the cysteine through the phenylalanine. The retained sequence is limited to the CDR3, 45 bases, with the frame set at the first base. Trimming leaves V shorter by 0 bases and J shorter by 1 base, with the junction holding 0 bases beyond the gene matches. The V and J segments used are TRBV6-4 and TRBJ2-3, with 8 central nucleotides matching TRBD2. The sample in question was peripheral blood, obtained from a patient treated with photon-based radiotherapy. The receptor comes from a man between 60 and 75 years old with pancreatic cancer. The sequenced DNA is TGTGCCAGCAGTGACTCTAGCGGGGGCACAGATACGCAGTATTTT. Its protein product is CASSDSSGGTDTQYF.